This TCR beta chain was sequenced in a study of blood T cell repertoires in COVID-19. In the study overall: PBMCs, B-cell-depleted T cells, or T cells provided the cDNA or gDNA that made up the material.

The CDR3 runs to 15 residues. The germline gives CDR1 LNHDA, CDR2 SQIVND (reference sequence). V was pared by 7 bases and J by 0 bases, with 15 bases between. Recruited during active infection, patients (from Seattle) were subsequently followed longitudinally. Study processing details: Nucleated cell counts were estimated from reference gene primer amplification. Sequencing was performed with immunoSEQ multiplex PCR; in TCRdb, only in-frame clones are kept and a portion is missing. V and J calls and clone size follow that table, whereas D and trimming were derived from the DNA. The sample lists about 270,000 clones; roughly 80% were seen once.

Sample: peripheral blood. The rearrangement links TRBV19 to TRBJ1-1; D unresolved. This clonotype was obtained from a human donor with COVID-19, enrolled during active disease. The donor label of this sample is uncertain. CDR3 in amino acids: CASTYSVDMNTEAFF. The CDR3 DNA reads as TGTGCCAGTACCTACTCTGTAGATATGAACACTGAAGCTTTCTTT.